This entry concerns a single T cell receptor beta chain. This sample is drawn from a study of beta chain features in type 1 diabetes. Study summary: All samples together contributed more than 90,000,000 sorted cells for examination.

The germline V gene has CDR1 SGHRS and CDR2 YFSETQ. The V end was cut by 0 bases, the J end by 10 bases, with 14 bases between. CDR3 length: 14 amino acids. cDNA synthesis used the whole RNA isolate, giving expressed TCRB sequences. Method: immunoSEQ multiplex PCR; TCRdb's copy keeps in-frame clones and lacks some. The sample has 25,000 or so clones; about 72% are singletons. The V gene is TRBV5-1, the J gene TRBJ2-1; D remains ambiguous. Sequencing was performed on Tregs from blood. The source is a middle-aged woman in good health. CDR3 in amino acids: CASSLAQTRVEQFF. The CDR3 nucleotides are TGCGCCAGCAGCTTGGCCCAGACTCGGGTAGAGCAGTTCTTC. Supplemented by reference TRBV5-1 and TRBJ2-1, the full variable domain reads KAGVTQTPRYLIKTRGQQVTLSCSPISGHRSVSWYQQTPGQGLQFLFEYFSETQRNKGNFPGRFSGRQFSNSRSEMNVSTLELGDSALYLCASSLAQTRVEQFFGPGTRLTVL.